Listed here are 28 T cell receptor beta chains from one sample, sequenced in a study of T cell changes during pregnancy in multiple sclerosis. Assay used: immunoSEQ multiplex PCR; TCRdb lists only in-frame clones, some missing. The table records more than 25,000 clones, about 89% of them present only once. This specimen consisted of CD8+ T cells from peripheral blood mononuclear cells, obtained in the third trimester of pregnancy. The receptors originated from a female donor with multiple sclerosis, enrolled in a pregnancy study.

The chain couples TRBV28 to TRBJ1-1, with D possibly TRBD1 on 5 matching bases. With 5 bases removed from V and 6 bases from J, the gap between germline ends came to 16 bases. Germline lookup yields CDR1 MDHEN and CDR2 SYDVKM. The CDR3 covers 14 residues. The DNA for the CDR3 is TGTGCCAGCAGTAGGTTAGGGGAGGTTTCTGAAGCTTTCTTT. It specifies CASSRLGEVSEAFF.

The chain combines TRBV6-1 with TRBJ1-2; 10 nucleotides agree with TRBD1. Germline-derived CDR1 and CDR2 are MNHNS and SASEGT. The length of the CDR3 is 15 residues. V lost 5 bases and J lost 6; bases outside the gene matches: 9. CDR3 sequence reads: CASSLRDRGRDGYTF. The CDR3 DNA follows: TGTGCCAGCAGTCTCCGGGACAGGGGAAGGGATGGCTACACCTTC.

The chain has TRBV27 and TRBJ2-3, with D possibly matching TRBD2 (6 bases). The CDR3 loop spans 11 amino acids. Germline CDR1 MNHEY, CDR2 SMNVEV (reference sequence). Between the trimmed V and J ends, which lost 7 bases and 10 bases, there was a span of 12 bases. The CDR3 DNA is TGTGCCAGCACGGGGGACGGCCCGCAGTATTTT. Its protein is CASTGDGPQYF.

V is TRBV18 and J is TRBJ1-1; maybe TRBD1 (5 bases). The CDR3 runs 13 residues. The germline V and J ends were trimmed by 3 bases and 2 bases, with 7 bases remaining between them. Germline CDR1 and CDR2: KGHSH and LQKENI. CDR3 DNA sequence: TGTGCCAGCTCACCTGGGGCAAACACTGAAGCTTTCTTT. Translation gives CASSPGANTEAFF.

Comment on this clone: An end of the junction differs from the germline gene, which may be a read error. The chain employs TRBV6-1 and TRBJ2-3, with 12 bases lining up with TRBD2. Germline CDR1 is MNHNS and CDR2 is SASEGT. The CDR3 has 14 residues. CDR3 in DNA: TGTGCCAGCGGACTAGCGGGAAACACAGATACGCAATATTTT. Amino acid sequence: CASGLAGNTDTQYF.

The V and J genes are TRBV9 and TRBJ2-7; 9 positions match TRBD2. The V gene end was trimmed by 3 bases and the J gene end by 3 bases; junction bases not matched to a gene: 10. The CDR3 covers 16 residues. Per the germline V gene, CDR1 is SGDLS and CDR2 is YYNGEE. The CDR3 protein is CASSATRTSAIYEQYF. The CDR3 region has the DNA TGTGCCAGCAGCGCGACCCGGACTAGCGCAATCTACGAGCAGTACTTC. Complete variable domain (other parts from reference TRBV9 and TRBJ2-7): DSGVTQTPKHLITATGQRVTLRCSPRSGDLSVYWYQQSLDQGLQFLIQYYNGEERAKGNILERFSAQQFPDLHSELNLSSLELGDSALYFCASSATRTSAIYEQYFGPGTRLTVT.

The rearrangement links TRBV10-3 to TRBJ1-1; unclear D gene. The length of the CDR3 is 15 residues. The germline gives CDR1 ENHRY, CDR2 SYGVKD. V lost 5 bases and J 1 base, leaving 14 bases between the germline ends. The CDR3 is CAISRVPQSNTEAFF. In DNA, the CDR3 is TGTGCCATCAGTCGGGTCCCCCAGTCGAACACTGAAGCTTTCTTT.

This clone was found a few times. CDR3 sequence (DNA): TGCGCCAGCGGACTAGCGGGCATCTACAATGAGCAGTTCTTC. This encodes CASGLAGIYNEQFF. V is TRBV4-1 and J is TRBJ2-1; 11 bases align to TRBD2. CDR1 and CDR2 from the germline V gene are MGHRA and YSYEKL. The CDR3 runs to 14 residues. V was pared by 8 bases and J by 3 bases, with 3 bases of the junction left unmatched.

This CDR3 is CASRPHREGVSPLHF. Written as DNA, the CDR3 is TGTGCCAGCAGACCTCACAGGGAAGGGGTTTCACCCCTCCACTTT. The chain employs TRBV7-9 and TRBJ1-6; D perhaps matches TRBD1 (6 bases). Germline CDR1 SEHNR, CDR2 FQNEAQ (reference sequence). V shed 6 bases and J shed 9 bases, with 18 bases lying between them. The CDR3 consists of 15 residues.

The V call is TRBV19, the J call TRBJ1-5, with D unresolved. Germline loops: CDR1 LNHDA, CDR2 SQIVND (reference sequence). The CDR3 totals 13 residues. V was clipped by 2 bases and J by 4 bases, with 6 bases between them. CDR3 nucleotide sequence: TGTGCCAGTAGTATATCCAGGAATCAGCCCCAGCATTTT. Translating it yields CASSISRNQPQHF.

The gene calls are TRBV10-3 and TRBJ2-1; 9 nucleotides match TRBD2. Germline CDR1 ENHRY, CDR2 SYGVKD. The CDR3 runs to 13 residues. After removal of 11 bases from V and 4 bases from J, the junction contained 6 bases not matched to a gene. The CDR3 sequence is CASATSGYNEQFF. CDR3 coding DNA: TGTGCCTCCGCGACTAGCGGATACAATGAGCAGTTCTTC.

V is TRBV30 and J is TRBJ2-1; no firm D call. This CDR3 is 13 amino acids long. CDR1 and CDR2 (germline): GTSNPN, SVGIG (reference sequence). V lost 1 base and J lost 5, with 9 bases in between. CDR3 protein: CAWSEFVNNEQFF. The CDR3 DNA reads TGTGCCTGGAGTGAATTCGTAAACAATGAGCAGTTCTTC. The whole variable domain, remainder taken from reference TRBV30 and TRBJ2-1, is SQTIHQWPATLVQPVGSPLSLECTVEGTSNPNLYWYRQAAGRGLQLLFYSVGIGQISSEVPQNLSASRPQDRQFILSSKKLLLSDSGFYLCAWSEFVNNEQFFGPGTRLTVL.

The chain uses TRBV28 and TRBJ1-1; 7 positions agree with TRBD1. Germline assignment: CDR1 MDHEN and CDR2 SYDVKM. There are 14 residues in the CDR3. Trimming removed 5 bases from V and 1 base from J; junction bases left unmatched: 4. The CDR3 protein is CASSPYRGNTEAFF. CDR3 nucleotide sequence: TGTGCCAGCAGTCCATACAGGGGGAACACTGAAGCTTTCTTT.

The chain joins TRBV29-1 to TRBJ1-3; 12 bases map to TRBD1. Germline assignment: CDR1 SQVTM and CDR2 ANQGSEA. The CDR3 has 14 amino acids. The trim removed 6 bases at V and 4 bases at J, leaving 4 bases unmatched. CDR3 region: CSVGTGGSGNTIYF. DNA of the CDR3: TGCAGCGTAGGGACAGGGGGCTCAGGAAACACCATATATTTT.

The rearrangement joins TRBV6-6 to TRBJ2-7, with D perhaps matching TRBD1 (6 bases). The CDR3 totals 16 residues. V lost 0 bases to trimming and J lost 3 bases, with 15 bases between them. Germline CDR1 and CDR2: MNHNY and SVGAGI (reference sequence). The CDR3 sequence is CASSYSKLTGDYEQYF. The CDR3 DNA reads TGTGCCAGCAGTTACTCAAAATTGACAGGCGACTACGAGCAGTACTTC.

The chain is built from TRBV29-1 and TRBJ2-1; 9 nucleotides line up with TRBD1. Germline V gene lookup returns CDR1 SQVTM and CDR2 ANQGSEA. This CDR3 has 18 amino acids. Losses at the gene ends were 6 bases for V and 2 bases for J; bases not matched to a gene: 17. The CDR3 loop reads CSVRPRTGEWSPYNEQFF. CDR3 DNA sequence: TGCAGCGTACGACCCAGGACAGGGGAGTGGTCCCCCTACAATGAGCAGTTCTTC.

The chain uses TRBV4-2 and TRBJ2-1; 7 nucleotides line up with TRBD2. Per the germline V gene, CDR1 is LGHNA and CDR2 is YNFKEQ. The CDR3 contains 21 residues. Losses at the gene ends were 4 bases for V and 3 bases for J; bases not matched to a gene: 24. The CDR3 nucleotides read TGTGCCAGCAGCCTTCAAAGGGGAGGGACGCCAGCGACCAGACACTACAATGAGCAGTTCTTC. Its translation: CASSLQRGGTPATRHYNEQFF.

This chain connects TRBV7-7 to TRBJ2-2; D unresolved. Germline assignment: CDR1 SSHAT and CDR2 FNYEAQ (reference sequence). CDR3 length: 13 residues. With 1 base removed from V and 4 bases from J, the gap between germline ends came to 4 bases. The CDR3 DNA is TGTGCCAGCAGCTTAGGGAGCACCGGGGAGCTGTTTTTT. Encoded protein: CASSLGSTGELFF.

The genes are TRBV7-9 and TRBJ2-1; D might be TRBD1 (6 bases). CDR3 size: 16 residues. In germline, CDR1 is SEHNR, CDR2 FQNEAQ (reference sequence). V was shortened by 5 bases and J by 4 bases, with 18 bases between the two germline ends. The CDR3 DNA reads TGTGCCAGCAGCCCCCGGCGCAGGGGAAATTACAATGAGCAGTTCTTC. Amino acid sequence: CASSPRRRGNYNEQFF.

V is TRBV4-1 and J is TRBJ1-2; D call uncertain. The CDR3 has 15 amino acids. Germline V gives CDR1 MGHRA, CDR2 YSYEKL. The V gene lost 1 base and the J gene lost 5 bases, with 14 bases spanning the gap. This chain's CDR3 is CASSQVGVQTYGYTF. The CDR3 region has the DNA TGCGCCAGCAGCCAAGTCGGGGTTCAAACGTATGGCTACACCTTC.

The chain carries TRBV5-8 and TRBJ2-1; a weak D match, TRBD2 (5 bases). Per the germline V gene, CDR1 is SGHTS and CDR2 is YDEGEE. The CDR3 spans 16 residues. Trimming removed 2 bases from V and 0 bases from J, with 12 bases in between. As DNA, the CDR3 is TGTGCCAGCAGCTTAATAGCGCAGAGCTCCTACAATGAGCAGTTCTTC. Its translation: CASSLIAQSSYNEQFF.

The V gene is TRBV29-1, the J gene TRBJ2-2; D not resolved. V was cut by 4 bases and J by 5 bases, with 8 bases left in between. CDR3 length: 12 residues. Looked up from germline, CDR1 is SQVTM and CDR2 is ANQGSEA. The CDR3 sequence: CSVGRKTGELFF. CDR3 coding DNA: TGCAGCGTTGGTAGAAAGACCGGGGAGCTGTTTTTT.

The rearrangement joins TRBV7-6 to TRBJ1-1; TRBD1 is a possible D gene (6 bases). V was pared by 0 bases and J by 5 bases, with 7 bases between. From germline, CDR1 is SGHVS and CDR2 FNYEAQ. CDR3 length: 13 residues. The CDR3 bases are TGTGCCAGCAGCTTAGCGGGGGCTACTGAAGCTTTCTTT. It encodes CASSLAGATEAFF.

The J gene is TRBJ2-2, the V gene TRBV4-2, with 7 bases matching TRBD1. The CDR3 length is 16 residues. CDR1 LGHNA and CDR2 YNFKEQ come from the germline V gene. V shed 1 base and J 2 bases; nucleotides not matched to a gene: 4. The CDR3 nucleotides read TGTGCCAGCAGCCAAGTAACAGGGGCCAACACCGGGGAGCTGTTTTTT. As protein: CASSQVTGANTGELFF.

The chain is built from TRBV5-1 and TRBJ2-1, with 11 bases identical to TRBD2. The CDR3 loop spans 16 amino acids. CDR1 and CDR2 from the germline V gene are SGHRS and YFSETQ. V shed 4 bases, J shed 3 bases, and the junction held 6 bases outside the gene matches. The CDR3 coding sequence is TGCGCCAGCAGCCCCTCGCTAGCGGGGGGCTACAATGAGCAGTTCTTC. Translated, it gives CASSPSLAGGYNEQFF.

The rearrangement links TRBV25-1 to TRBJ2-1; 8 bases align to TRBD2. The germline V gene encodes CDR1 MGHDK and CDR2 SYGVNS. This CDR3 is built from 15 residues. V shed 1 base, J shed 4 bases, and the junction held 3 bases outside the gene matches. The CDR3 reads CASSESLAEYNEQFF. CDR3 sequence (DNA): TGTGCCAGCAGTGAATCACTAGCGGAATACAATGAGCAGTTCTTC.

The chain combines TRBV7-3 with TRBJ1-1; 8 bases map to TRBD1. V lost 5 bases, J lost 0 bases, and 11 bases stayed unmatched. CDR1 and CDR2 (germline): SGHTA, FQGTGA. The CDR3 is 17 residues long. DNA for the CDR3: TGTGCCAGCAGCCTCAGGGGGCCCCCTACTATGAACACTGAAGCTTTCTTT. It is translated as CASSLRGPPTMNTEAFF.

The gene calls are TRBV9 and TRBJ1-2; D remains ambiguous. Looked up from germline, CDR1 is SGDLS and CDR2 is YYNGEE. This CDR3 is 15 amino acids long. V dropped 0 bases and J dropped 0 bases, with 9 bases sitting between them. The CDR3 region has the DNA TGTGCCAGCAGCGTAGGGCCGGGTTCTAACTATGGCTACACCTTC. It codes for CASSVGPGSNYGYTF.